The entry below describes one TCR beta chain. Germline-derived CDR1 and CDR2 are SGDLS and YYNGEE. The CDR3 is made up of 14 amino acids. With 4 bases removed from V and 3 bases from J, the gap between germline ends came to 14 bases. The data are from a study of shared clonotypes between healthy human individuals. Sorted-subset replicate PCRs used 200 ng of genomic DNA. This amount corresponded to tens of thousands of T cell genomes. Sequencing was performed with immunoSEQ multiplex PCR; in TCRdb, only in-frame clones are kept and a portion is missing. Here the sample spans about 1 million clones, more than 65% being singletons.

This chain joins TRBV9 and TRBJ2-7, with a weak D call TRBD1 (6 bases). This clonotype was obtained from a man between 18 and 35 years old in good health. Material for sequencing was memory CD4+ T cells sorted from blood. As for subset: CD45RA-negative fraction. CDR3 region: CASSPGTMNYEQYF. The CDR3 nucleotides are TGTGCCAGCAGCCCCGGGACAATGAACTACGAGCAGTACTTC.